What follows describes a single TCR beta chain. The CDR3 runs to 11 residues. Deletions cut 1 base from V and 8 bases from J, with 5 bases between. Germline CDR1 and CDR2: MNHNS and SASEGT. Methods used by the authors: Cell counts per sample came from amplifying reference gene primers. TCRdb's copy holds only in-frame clones and misses some; the assay was immunoSEQ multiplex PCR. The DNA gave D and trimming, while V, J and clone size come from that table. The table lists 100,000 to 150,000 clones, roughly 84% of them singletons. The sample comes from a study of blood T cell repertoires in COVID-19. Overall study: Some COVID-19 samples were acute and others convalescent; all came from the United States, Italy and Spain. From T cells, B-cell-depleted T cells, or PBMCs came the material, which was cDNA or gDNA.

The chain joins TRBV6-1 to TRBJ1-2; unclear D gene. The specimen was peripheral blood. This TCR was sampled from a woman of 80 years or more with acute or convalescent COVID-19. The CDR3 loop is CASSEDEGYTF. DNA for the CDR3: TGTGCCAGCAGTGAAGATGAGGGCTACACCTTC.